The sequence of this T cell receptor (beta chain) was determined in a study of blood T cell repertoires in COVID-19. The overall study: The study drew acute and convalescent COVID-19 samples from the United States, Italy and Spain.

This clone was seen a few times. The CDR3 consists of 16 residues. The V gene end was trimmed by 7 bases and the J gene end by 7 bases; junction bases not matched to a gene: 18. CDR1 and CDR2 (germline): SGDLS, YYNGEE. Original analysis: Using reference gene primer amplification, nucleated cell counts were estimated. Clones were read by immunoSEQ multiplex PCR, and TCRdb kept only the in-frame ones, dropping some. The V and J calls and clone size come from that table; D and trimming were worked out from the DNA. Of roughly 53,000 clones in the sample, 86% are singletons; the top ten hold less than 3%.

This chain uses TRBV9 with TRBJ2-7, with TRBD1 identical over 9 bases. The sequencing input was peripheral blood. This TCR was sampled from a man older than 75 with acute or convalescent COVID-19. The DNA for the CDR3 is TGTGCCAGCTCGGACAGGGGAAACCCCCTACGGGGGGAGCAGTACTTC. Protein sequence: CASSDRGNPLRGEQYF.